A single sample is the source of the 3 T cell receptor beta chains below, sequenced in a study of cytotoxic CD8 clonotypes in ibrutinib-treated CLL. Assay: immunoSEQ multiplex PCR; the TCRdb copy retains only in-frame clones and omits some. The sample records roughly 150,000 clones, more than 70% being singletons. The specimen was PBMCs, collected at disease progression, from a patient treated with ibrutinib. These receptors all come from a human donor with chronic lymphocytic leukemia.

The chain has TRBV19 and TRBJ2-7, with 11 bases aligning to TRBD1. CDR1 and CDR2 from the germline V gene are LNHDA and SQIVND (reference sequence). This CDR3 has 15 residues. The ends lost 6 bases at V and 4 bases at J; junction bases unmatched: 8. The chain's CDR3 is CASSRTGGSAYEQYF. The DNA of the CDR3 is TGTGCCAGTAGCCGGACAGGGGGCAGCGCTTACGAGCAGTACTTC. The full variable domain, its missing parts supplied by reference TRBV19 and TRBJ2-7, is DGGITQSPKYLFRKEGQNVTLSCEQNLNHDAMYWYRQDPGQGLRLIYYSQIVNDFQKGDIAEGYSVSREKKESFPLTVTSAQKNPTAFYLCASSRTGGSAYEQYFGPGTRLTVT.

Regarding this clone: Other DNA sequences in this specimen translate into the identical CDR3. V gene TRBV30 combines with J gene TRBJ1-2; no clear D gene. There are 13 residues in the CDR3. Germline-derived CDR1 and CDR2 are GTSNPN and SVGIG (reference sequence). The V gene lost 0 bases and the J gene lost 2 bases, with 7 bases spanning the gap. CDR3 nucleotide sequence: TGTGCCTGGAGTGTGTCAGTAAACTATGGCTACACCTTC. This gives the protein CAWSVSVNYGYTF.

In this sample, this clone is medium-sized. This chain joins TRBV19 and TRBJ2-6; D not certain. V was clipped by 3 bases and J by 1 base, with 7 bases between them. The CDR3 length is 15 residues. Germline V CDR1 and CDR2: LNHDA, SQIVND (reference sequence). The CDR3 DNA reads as TGTGCCAGTAGTATTTATATATCTGGGGCCAACGTCCTGACTTTC. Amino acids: CASSIYISGANVLTF.